Presented here are 18 T cell receptor beta chains from one specimen sequenced in a study of cytomegalovirus exposure and HLA in healthy donors. The PCR contained 60 Vbeta and 13 Jbeta primers. The method was immunoSEQ multiplex PCR; TCRdb's version includes in-frame clones alone and lacks a portion of them. The sample totals approximately 38,000 clones. The sequenced sample consisted of PBMCs. Receptors originate from a human donor in good health.

The rearrangement links TRBV9 to TRBJ2-2, with D perhaps TRBD2 (5 bases). Germline loops: CDR1 SGDLS, CDR2 YYNGEE. CDR3 size: 13 residues. The V end lost 7 bases, the J end lost 4 bases, and 11 bases lay between the germline ends. The CDR3 loop is CASSPEGTGELFF. The CDR3 DNA follows: TGTGCCAGCTCCCCCGAGGGCACCGGGGAGCTGTTTTTT.

This clone is deemed medium-sized by its frequency. The CDR3 reads CASSSTGTGYNYGYTF. The CDR3 bases are TGTGCCAGCAGTTCAACCGGGACAGGGTATAACTATGGCTACACCTTC. The rearrangement uses TRBV28 and TRBJ1-2, with 9 bases fitting TRBD1. After removal of 4 bases from V and 1 base from J, the junction contained 7 bases not matched to a gene. The CDR3 has 16 residues. Germline V gives CDR1 MDHEN, CDR2 SYDVKM.

J is TRBJ2-5 and V is TRBV28; no clear D. The V end lost 6 bases, the J end lost 5 bases, and 13 bases lay between the germline ends. CDR3 size: 13 residues. Looked up from germline, CDR1 is MDHEN and CDR2 is SYDVKM. The CDR3 DNA sequence: TGTGCCAGCAGCGCTCTAGTAAGGGAGACCCAGTACTTC. Its protein product is CASSALVRETQYF.

The J gene is TRBJ1-5, the V gene TRBV6-4, with a tentative D call TRBD1 (5 bases). The CDR3 covers 15 residues. Trimming took off 2 bases at V and 0 bases at J, with 8 bases between the two ends. Germline CDR1 reads MRHNA; CDR2 reads SNTAGT. The DNA for the CDR3 is TGTGCCAGCAGTGACCCGACAGATAGCAATCAGCCCCAGCATTTT. Its protein product is CASSDPTDSNQPQHF.

The V gene is TRBV29-1, the J gene TRBJ2-5; 8 positions match TRBD1. Germline V gene lookup returns CDR1 SQVTM and CDR2 ANQGSEA. The CDR3 covers 16 residues. V was pared by 1 base and J by 1 base, with 8 bases of the junction left unmatched. The CDR3 sequence: CSVEGFLDRAQETQYF. The CDR3 DNA follows: TGCAGCGTTGAAGGTTTTTTGGACAGGGCCCAAGAGACCCAGTACTTC.

The chain carries TRBV7-9 and TRBJ1-2, with D perhaps matching TRBD1 (6 bases). V shed 3 bases and J shed 4 bases, with 18 bases lying between them. The germline CDR1 and CDR2 sequences are SEHNR and FQNEAQ (reference sequence). The CDR3 runs to 16 residues. The CDR3 bases are TGTGCCAGCAGCTTCGGTGTCAGGGGTTGGGTCTATGGCTACACCTTC. Amino acid sequence: CASSFGVRGWVYGYTF. Complete variable domain (other parts from reference TRBV7-9 and TRBJ1-2): DTGVSQNPRHKITKRGQNVTFRCDPISEHNRLYWYRQTLGQGPEFLTYFQNEAQLEKSRLLSDRFSAERPKGSFSTLEIQRTEQGDSAMYLCASSFGVRGWVYGYTFGSGTRLTVV.

The CDR3 spells CASSARGTNEKLFF. The CDR3 nucleotides are TGTGCCAGCAGTGCCAGGGGCACTAATGAAAAACTGTTTTTT. This sequence joins TRBV2 and TRBJ1-4, with D possibly being TRBD1 (6 bases). Germline assignment: CDR1 SNHLY and CDR2 FYNNEI. The CDR3 covers 14 residues. Trimming removed 4 bases at V and 2 bases at J, with 8 bases between.

CDR3 region: CASSSGTSGFNEQFF. CDR3 in DNA: TGCGCCAGCAGTTCCGGGACTAGCGGGTTCAATGAGCAGTTCTTC. The chain couples TRBV5-1 to TRBJ2-1, with TRBD2 identical over 12 bases. The ends lost 5 bases at V and 6 bases at J; junction bases unmatched: 6. CDR3 size: 15 residues. The V gene's germline CDR1 is SGHRS and CDR2 YFSETQ.

The chain is built from TRBV19 and TRBJ2-7; D is possibly TRBD1 (5 bases). The germline V gene encodes CDR1 LNHDA and CDR2 SQIVND (reference sequence). The CDR3 spans 12 residues. V lost 4 bases and J 6 bases, leaving 10 bases between the germline ends. The CDR3 DNA reads TGTGCCAGTAGTAATCGCCAGGGCGAGCAGTACTTC. Translating gives CASSNRQGEQYF.

The chain couples TRBV7-9 to TRBJ1-4, with 9 nucleotides matching TRBD1. The trim removed 5 bases at V and 8 bases at J, leaving 6 bases unmatched. In germline, CDR1 is SEHNR, CDR2 FQNEAQ (reference sequence). The CDR3 covers 14 residues. The DNA for the CDR3 is TGTGCCAGCAGCCAGACAGGGGGAAACGAAAAACTGTTTTTT. This codes for CASSQTGGNEKLFF. The entire variable domain, with the rest obtained from reference TRBV7-9 and TRBJ1-4, is as follows: DTGVSQNPRHKITKRGQNVTFRCDPISEHNRLYWYRQTLGQGPEFLTYFQNEAQLEKSRLLSDRFSAERPKGSFSTLEIQRTEQGDSAMYLCASSQTGGNEKLFFGSGTQLSVL.

The chain has TRBV6-6 and TRBJ2-7; 9 bases line up with TRBD2. Trimming at V came to 4 bases and at J to 3 bases, leaving 7 bases not matched to a gene. This CDR3 contains 15 residues. Germline CDR1 is MNHNY and CDR2 is SVGAGI (reference sequence). The CDR3 DNA follows: TGTGCCAGCAGTTTATTAGCGGGGGCGAACTACGAGCAGTACTTC. Its protein is CASSLLAGANYEQYF.

The gene calls are TRBV19 and TRBJ2-2, with D possibly TRBD1 on 5 matching bases. V lost 3 bases to trimming and J lost 3 bases, with 8 bases between them. Germline-derived CDR1 and CDR2 are LNHDA and SQIVND (reference sequence). The CDR3 is 14 amino acids. The CDR3 DNA reads as TGTGCCAGTAGTATGAAGGGGTACACCGGGGAGCTGTTTTTT. Translation: CASSMKGYTGELFF.

The chain is built from TRBV5-1 and TRBJ2-3; TRBD1 matches at 10 bases. The CDR3 is made up of 16 amino acids. V gave up 4 bases and J gave up 2 bases; unmatched junction bases: 7. CDR1 SGHRS and CDR2 YFSETQ come from the germline V gene. CDR3 in DNA: TGCGCCAGCAGCCCCGGGACAGGGGCTTTCACAGATACGCAGTATTTT. This encodes CASSPGTGAFTDTQYF.

The J gene is TRBJ1-1, the V gene TRBV19, with 9 nucleotides matching TRBD1. This CDR3 comprises 16 residues. The trim removed 5 bases at V and 4 bases at J, leaving 11 bases unmatched. CDR1 is LNHDA, CDR2 SQIVND, per germline (reference sequence). CDR3 residues: CASSSRDREGGTEAFF. The DNA of the CDR3 is TGTGCCAGTAGTTCAAGGGACAGGGAGGGTGGCACTGAAGCTTTCTTT.

V and J are TRBV6-4 and TRBJ2-1, with 9 positions matching TRBD1. CDR1 and CDR2 from the germline V gene are MRHNA and SNTAGT. There are 16 residues in the CDR3. V was clipped by 0 bases and J by 6 bases; unmatched bases: 6. CDR3 nucleotides: TGTGCCAGCAGTGACTCTGGCCCGGACAGGGGCAATGAGCAGTTCTTC. Translated, it gives CASSDSGPDRGNEQFF.

With regard to this clone: Other DNA variants within this sample encode the same CDR3. V usage is TRBV18 and J usage is TRBJ2-5; D gene unclear. Germline loops: CDR1 KGHSH, CDR2 LQKENI. The CDR3 has 13 amino acids. V was trimmed by 2 bases and J by 4 bases, leaving 8 bases between them. The CDR3 bases are TGTGCCAGCTCACCAGGGCTTGGAGAGACCCAGTACTTC. It translates to CASSPGLGETQYF. Looking up the rest from reference TRBV18 and TRBJ2-5 gives the full variable domain: NAGVMQNPRHLVRRRGQEARLRCSPMKGHSHVYWYRQLPEEGLKFMVYLQKENIIDESGMPKERFSAEFPKEGPSILRIQQVVRGDSAAYFCASSPGLGETQYFGPGTRLLVL.

V is TRBV4-1 and J is TRBJ2-6; D uncertain. The V gene lost 1 base and the J gene lost 2 bases, with 9 bases spanning the gap. Germline V gene sequence: CDR1 MGHRA, CDR2 YSYEKL. The CDR3 spans 16 residues. The CDR3 spells CASSQVVQAGANVLTF. DNA for the CDR3: TGCGCCAGCAGCCAAGTTGTTCAGGCTGGGGCCAACGTCCTGACTTTC.

In the case of this clone: The junction differs from germline at one of its ends, possibly a read error. V and J are TRBV2 and TRBJ1-1; 7 bases match TRBD1. The CDR3 contains 14 residues. Germline CDR1 is SNHLY and CDR2 is FYNNEI. In DNA, the CDR3 is TGTGCCAGCAGTGAACGACAGGGCTACACTGAAGATTTCTTT. Encoded protein: CASSERQGYTEDFF.